This T cell receptor (beta chain) was retrieved from a study of blood T cell repertoires in COVID-19. Overall study: The samples span acute and convalescent COVID-19 from the United States, Italy and Spain. In each case, the material was cDNA or gDNA derived from T cells, B-cell-depleted T cells, or PBMCs.

Germline assignment: CDR1 SGDLS and CDR2 YYNGEE. This CDR3 is built from 16 residues. V was pared by 0 bases and J by 0 bases, with 9 bases between. Generated by immunoSEQ multiplex PCR, the TCRdb table keeps only in-frame clones and is missing some. The table has roughly 330,000 clones, around 87% seen once; the top ten hold under 5.5%. Sequenced: PBMCs or T cells enriched from blood (not recorded which). The genes are TRBV9 and TRBJ1-4; a weak D match, TRBD1 (5 bases). The sequence derives from a young woman who had recovered from COVID-19. The CDR3 region is CASSVAGLTTNEKLFF. CDR3 sequence (DNA): TGTGCCAGCAGCGTAGCAGGGCTCACAACTAATGAAAAACTGTTTTTT. Drawing the rest from reference TRBV9 and TRBJ1-4, the complete variable domain is DSGVTQTPKHLITATGQRVTLRCSPRSGDLSVYWYQQSLDQGLQFLIQYYNGEERAKGNILERFSAQQFPDLHSELNLSSLELGDSALYFCASSVAGLTTNEKLFFGSGTQLSVL.